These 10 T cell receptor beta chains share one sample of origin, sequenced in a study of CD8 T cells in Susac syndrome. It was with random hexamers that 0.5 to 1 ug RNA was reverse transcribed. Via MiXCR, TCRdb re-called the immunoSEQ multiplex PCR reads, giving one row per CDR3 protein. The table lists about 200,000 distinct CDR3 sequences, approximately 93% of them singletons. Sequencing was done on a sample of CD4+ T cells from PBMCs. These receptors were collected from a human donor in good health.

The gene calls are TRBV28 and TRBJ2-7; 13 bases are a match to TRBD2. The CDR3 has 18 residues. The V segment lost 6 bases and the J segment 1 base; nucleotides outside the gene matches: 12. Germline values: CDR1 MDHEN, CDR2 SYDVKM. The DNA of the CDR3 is TGTGCCAGCAGCCGCGGGGCGACTAGCGGGGGGCCGTCCTACGAGCAGTACGTC. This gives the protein CASSRGATSGGPSYEQYV.

The CDR3: CASSLGRSETQYF. The CDR3 DNA sequence: TGTGCCAGCAGCTTAGGCAGGTCAGAGACCCAGTACTTC. The chain is built from TRBV7-9 and TRBJ2-5; unclear D gene. The V gene lost 1 base and the J gene lost 4 bases, with 7 bases spanning the gap. The CDR3 loop spans 13 amino acids. The germline V gene encodes CDR1 SEHNR and CDR2 FQNEAQ (reference sequence).

The CDR3 protein is CASSLGQTNTGELFF. CDR3 nucleotide sequence: TGTGCCAGCTCATTAGGACAGACGAACACCGGGGAGCTGTTTTTT. V usage is TRBV18 and J usage is TRBJ2-2, with a possible D match to TRBD1 (6 bases). The CDR3 totals 15 residues. V lost 5 bases, J lost 0 bases, and 10 bases lay in between. Germline-derived CDR1 and CDR2 are KGHSH and LQKENI.

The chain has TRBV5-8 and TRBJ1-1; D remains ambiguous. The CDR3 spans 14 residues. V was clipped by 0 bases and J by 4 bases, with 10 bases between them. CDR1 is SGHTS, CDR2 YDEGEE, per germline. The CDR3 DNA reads TGTGCCAGCAGCTTGGCCGCGGGAAGCACTGAAGCTTTCTTT. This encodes CASSLAAGSTEAFF.

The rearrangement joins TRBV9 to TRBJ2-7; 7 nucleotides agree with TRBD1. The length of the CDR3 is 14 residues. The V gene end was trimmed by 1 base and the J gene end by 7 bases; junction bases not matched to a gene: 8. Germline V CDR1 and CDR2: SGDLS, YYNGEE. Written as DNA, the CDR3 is TGTGCCAGCAGCGTAAAGGGGACAGCGAGTGAGCAGTACTTC. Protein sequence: CASSVKGTASEQYF.

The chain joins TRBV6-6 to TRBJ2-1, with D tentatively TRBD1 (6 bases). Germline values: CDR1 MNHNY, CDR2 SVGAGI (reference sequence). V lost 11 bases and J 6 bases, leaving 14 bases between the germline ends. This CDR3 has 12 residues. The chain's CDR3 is CAGGREVNEQFF. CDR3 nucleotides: TGTGCCGGGGGCAGGGAAGTCAATGAGCAGTTCTTC.

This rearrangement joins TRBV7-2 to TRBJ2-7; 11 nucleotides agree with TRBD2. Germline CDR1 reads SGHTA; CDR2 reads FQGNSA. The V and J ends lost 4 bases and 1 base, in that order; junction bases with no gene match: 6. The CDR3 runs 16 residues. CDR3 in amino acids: CASSSAGTSGSYEQYF. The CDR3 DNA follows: TGTGCCAGCAGCTCGGCAGGGACTAGCGGTTCCTACGAGCAGTACTTC.

CDR3 nucleotide sequence: TGCGCCAGCAGCCCCTCCTTTTCCCAAGAGACCCAGTACTTC. The encoded protein is CASSPSFSQETQYF. This rearrangement joins TRBV5-1 to TRBJ2-5, with D uncertain. The V end lost 4 bases, the J end lost 1 base, and 11 bases lay between the germline ends. The CDR3 runs 14 residues. The germline V gene encodes CDR1 SGHRS and CDR2 YFSETQ.

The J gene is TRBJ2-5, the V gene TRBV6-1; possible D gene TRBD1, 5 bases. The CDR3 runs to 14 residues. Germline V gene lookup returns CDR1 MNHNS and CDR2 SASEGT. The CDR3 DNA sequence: TGTGCAACCAAAGGGGCCCTCGACCAAGAGACCCAGTACTTC. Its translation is CATKGALDQETQYF.

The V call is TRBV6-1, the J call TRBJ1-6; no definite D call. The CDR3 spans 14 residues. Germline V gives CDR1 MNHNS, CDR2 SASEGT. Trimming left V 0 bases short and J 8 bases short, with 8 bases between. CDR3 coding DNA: TGTGCCAGCAGTGAAGCGCGCGGTTATTCACCCCTCCACTTT. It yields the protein CASSEARGYSPLHF.